This TCR beta chain was observed in a study of blood T cell repertoires in COVID-19. At the level of the study: Specimens from acute and convalescent COVID-19 originated in the United States, Italy and Spain. PBMCs, B-cell-depleted T cells, or T cells provided the cDNA or gDNA that made up the material.

In the original workflow: Amplification from reference gene primers served as the basis for estimated nucleated cell counts. Using immunoSEQ multiplex PCR, the repertoire was profiled, and TCRdb retains in-frame clones only, with some absent. V and J calls and clone size are those listed in that table; D and trimming were worked out from the DNA. Of 55,000 to 75,000 clones in the sample, about 87% were seen once. The CDR3 loop spans 15 amino acids. Germline CDR1 SQVTM, CDR2 ANQGSEA. The V gene end was trimmed by 7 bases and the J gene end by 5 bases; junction bases not matched to a gene: 15. Specimen: peripheral blood. The receptor's source is a human donor with active COVID-19. The donor label of this sample is uncertain. The chain links TRBV29-1 to TRBJ1-2; TRBD1 matches 8 bases. The CDR3: CSAGTGSRADYGYTF. CDR3 nucleotides: TGCAGCGCTGGGACAGGTTCGAGGGCCGATTATGGCTACACCTTC.